The 12 T cell receptor beta chains in this list originate from one sample, sequenced in a study of PD-1 blockade in classical Hodgkin lymphoma. The data were produced by immunoSEQ multiplex PCR, yet TCRdb's version contains in-frame clones alone and is incomplete. The sample includes 20,000 to 25,000 clones, 60% to 80% of them seen just once. Specified time point: cycle 4 day 1 (C4D1), after six to seven weeks of nivolumab. Every patient had relapsed following autologous stem cell transplantation, and cohorts differed in brentuximab vedotin exposure. Sequenced here: peripheral blood mononuclear cells (PBMCs), sampled before the fourth cycle of nivolumab. These receptor sequences come from a human donor with classical Hodgkin lymphoma.

The genes are TRBV30 and TRBJ2-6; D gene ambiguous. The CDR3 loop spans 16 amino acids. The germline V and J ends were trimmed by 4 bases and 1 base, with 14 bases remaining between them. Germline values: CDR1 GTSNPN, CDR2 SVGIG (reference sequence). This CDR3 is CAWTAGSSSGANVLTF. The CDR3 coding sequence is TGTGCCTGGACTGCAGGCTCTTCGTCTGGGGCCAACGTCCTGACTTTC.

The chain employs TRBV7-9 and TRBJ2-1, with TRBD2 identical over 10 bases. The J segment lost 4 bases and the V segment lost 7 bases, leaving 4 bases of the junction unmatched. The V gene's germline CDR1 is SEHNR and CDR2 FQNEAQ (reference sequence). The CDR3 is 14 amino acids. Here the CDR3 DNA reads TGTGCCAGCACCGGGACTAGCGTTTACAATGAGCAGTTCTTC. Translating gives CASTGTSVYNEQFF. The full variable domain, with the rest looked up from reference TRBV7-9 and TRBJ2-1, is DTGVSQNPRHKITKRGQNVTFRCDPISEHNRLYWYRQTLGQGPEFLTYFQNEAQLEKSRLLSDRFSAERPKGSFSTLEIQRTEQGDSAMYLCASTGTSVYNEQFFGPGTRLTVL.

This clone was seen only a few times. This chain links TRBV18 with TRBJ2-2; D perhaps matches TRBD1 (5 bases). The ends were cut back, 3 bases at V and 1 base at J, with 6 bases in the middle. Germline V gene lookup returns CDR1 KGHSH and CDR2 LQKENI. This CDR3 region has 14 residues. For the CDR3, the DNA is TGTGCCAGCTCACCCGGACAGAACACCGGGGAGCTGTTTTTT. It translates to CASSPGQNTGELFF.

This clone was counted a single time. Here the CDR3 DNA reads TGTGCCAGCAGCGTACGAAAGGGGGGTGAGACTGAAGCTTTCTTT. Translated, it gives CASSVRKGGETEAFF. V gene TRBV13 combines with J gene TRBJ1-1; weak D call: TRBD1 (6 bases). The CDR3 has 15 residues. The V end was cut by 5 bases, the J end by 5 bases, with 18 bases between. Germline CDR1 is PRHDT and CDR2 is FYEKMQ (reference sequence).

This clone was seen a handful of times. The J gene is TRBJ2-1, the V gene TRBV5-1, with 7 bases matching TRBD2. Germline CDR1 SGHRS, CDR2 YFSETQ. V trimming: 4 bases; J trimming: 1 base; junction bases outside the gene matches: 5. CDR3 length equals 15 residues. The CDR3 sequence is CASSPLAASYNEQFF. The CDR3 DNA follows: TGCGCCAGCAGCCCTCTAGCGGCATCCTACAATGAGCAGTTCTTC.

The table lists this clone with a few counts. V gene TRBV5-6 combines with J gene TRBJ2-5; no firm D call. Deletions cut 3 bases from V and 2 bases from J, with 11 bases between. There are 14 residues in the CDR3. Germline V gives CDR1 SGHDT, CDR2 YYEEEE. CDR3 in DNA: TGTGCCAGCAGCTCGCCCACGAGGCAAGAGACCCAGTACTTC. It specifies CASSSPTRQETQYF. Full variable domain (missing parts from reference TRBV5-6 and TRBJ2-5): DAGVTQSPTHLIKTRGQQVTLRCSPKSGHDTVSWYQQALGQGPQFIFQYYEEEERQRGNFPDRFSGHQFPNYSSELNVNALLLGDSALYLCASSSPTRQETQYFGPGTRLLVL.

This rearrangement joins TRBV30 to TRBJ2-3, with 14 bases that match TRBD2. CDR1 and CDR2 (germline): GTSNPN, SVGIG (reference sequence). J lost 2 bases, V lost 1 base, and 8 bases had no gene match. This CDR3 contains 18 residues. CDR3 sequence (DNA): TGTGCCTGGAGTGGTTTGACTAGCGGGGGGGCACACACAGATACGCAGTATTTT. Protein product: CAWSGLTSGGAHTDTQYF.

This clone has a handful of counts. The V call is TRBV11-2, the J call TRBJ2-7; D is undetermined. V was clipped by 5 bases and J by 5 bases, with 16 bases between them. The CDR3 loop spans 14 amino acids. Per the germline V gene, CDR1 is SGHAT and CDR2 is FQNNGV. As DNA, the CDR3 is TGTGCCAGCAGCGCCAATGGGCCCCCGAACGAGCAGTACTTC. Translation gives CASSANGPPNEQYF.

V gene TRBV15 combines with J gene TRBJ2-2; 7 bases fit TRBD1. With V trimmed by 7 bases and J by 6 bases, 2 bases remained unmatched. The length of the CDR3 is 12 residues. From germline, CDR1 is LNHNV and CDR2 YYDKDF (reference sequence). CDR3 bases: TGTGCCACCATGACAGGGCCCGGGGAGCTGTTTTTT. It specifies CATMTGPGELFF.

This sequence joins TRBV5-4 and TRBJ2-7, with a tentative D call TRBD2 (5 bases). The CDR3 has 11 residues. Trimming removed 9 bases at V and 5 bases at J, with 12 bases between. Germline loops: CDR1 SGHNT, CDR2 YYREEE (reference sequence). CDR3 sequence reads: CATASGNEQYF. For the CDR3, the DNA is TGTGCCACCGCCTCCGGGAACGAGCAGTACTTC.

This clone appeared a few times. The chain carries TRBV28 and TRBJ2-3, with D perhaps TRBD2 (7 bases). Germline CDR1 is MDHEN and CDR2 is SYDVKM. Between the trimmed V and J ends, which lost 6 bases and 3 bases, there was a span of 16 bases. The CDR3 consists of 15 residues. CDR3 sequence (DNA): TGTGCCAGCAGCCCCAGGGGAGGGATAACAGATACGCAGTATTTT. It yields the protein CASSPRGGITDTQYF.

V and J are TRBV7-9 and TRBJ1-1, with 7 bases aligning to TRBD1. Trimming cost V 5 bases and J 11 bases; bases outside gene matches: 17. This CDR3 has 15 amino acids. In germline, CDR1 is SEHNR, CDR2 FQNEAQ (reference sequence). CDR3 sequence: CASSPQGGKGTVAFF. Written as DNA, the CDR3 is TGTGCCAGCAGCCCCCAGGGGGGGAAGGGGACCGTGGCTTTCTTT.